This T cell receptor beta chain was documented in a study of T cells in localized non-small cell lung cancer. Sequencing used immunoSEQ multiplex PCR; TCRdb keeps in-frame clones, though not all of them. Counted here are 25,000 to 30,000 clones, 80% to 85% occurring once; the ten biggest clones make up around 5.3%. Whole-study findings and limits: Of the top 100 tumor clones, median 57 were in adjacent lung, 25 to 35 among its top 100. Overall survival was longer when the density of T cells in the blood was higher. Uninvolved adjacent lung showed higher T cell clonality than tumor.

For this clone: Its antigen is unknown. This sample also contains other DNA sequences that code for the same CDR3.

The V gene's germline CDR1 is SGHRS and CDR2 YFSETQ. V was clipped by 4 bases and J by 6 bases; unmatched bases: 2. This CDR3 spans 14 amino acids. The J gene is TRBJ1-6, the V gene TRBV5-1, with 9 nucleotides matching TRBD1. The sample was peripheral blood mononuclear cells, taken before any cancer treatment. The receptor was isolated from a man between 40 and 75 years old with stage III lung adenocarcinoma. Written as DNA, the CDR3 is TGCGCCAGCAGCCTGGGACAGGGTAATTCACCCCTCCACTTT. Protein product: CASSLGQGNSPLHF. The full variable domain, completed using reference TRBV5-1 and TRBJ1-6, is KAGVTQTPRYLIKTRGQQVTLSCSPISGHRSVSWYQQTPGQGLQFLFEYFSETQRNKGNFPGRFSGRQFSNSRSEMNVSTLELGDSALYLCASSLGQGNSPLHFGNGTRLTVT.